The 2 T cell receptor beta chains reported below all come from one sample, sequenced in a study of graft-versus-host responses after intestinal transplantation. Only in-frame clones appear in the TCRdb table, and some are missing; sequencing was by immunoSEQ multiplex PCR. The repertoire holds tens of thousands of clones, with roughly 90% as singletons. No antigen has been assigned to these receptors. The sample in question was unstimulated CD8+ T cells sorted from spleen or lymph node cells, obtained before intestinal transplant. The receptors derive from a human donor who received an intestinal transplant.

V gene TRBV6-1 combines with J gene TRBJ2-7; 7 nucleotides align to TRBD2. CDR1 and CDR2 from the germline V gene are MNHNS and SASEGT. The CDR3 totals 12 residues. The V gene end was trimmed by 6 bases and the J gene end by 6 bases; junction bases not matched to a gene: 5. The CDR3 DNA reads as TGTGCCAGCAGCCGGTGGGGGGGCGAGCAGTACTTC. It yields the protein CASSRWGGEQYF.

The chain couples TRBV28 to TRBJ1-5, with 9 bases aligning to TRBD1. J gave up 0 bases and V 2 bases, and 2 bases lay outside the gene matches. CDR1 and CDR2 from the germline V gene are MDHEN and SYDVKM. This CDR3 has 16 amino acids. The CDR3 bases are TGTGCCAGCAGTTTAGGGACAGGGAATAGCAATCAGCCCCAGCATTTT. It yields the protein CASSLGTGNSNQPQHF.